This T cell receptor (beta chain) was identified during a study of shared clonotypes between healthy human individuals. Study details: Aged between 18 and 49, the donors were a couple of women and three men. Notes on the study in general: A generally larger estimated richness was seen in naive subsets than in memory subsets. Sorted-subset sequencing, rarefaction showed, was incomplete despite large depth.

The V gene lost 0 bases and the J gene lost 6 bases, with 11 bases spanning the gap. The CDR3 has 14 amino acids. In germline, CDR1 is LGHNA, CDR2 YSLEER. CD8 cells regarded as naive lacked CD45RO, were positively chosen for CCR7, and omitted terminally differentiated effector memory CD45RA+ cells. A remark on this clone: Its antigen remains unidentified.

The genomic DNA of each subset was split evenly across several immunoSEQ plates. Assay used: immunoSEQ multiplex PCR; TCRdb lists only in-frame clones, some missing. This sample carries about 680,000 clones, around 90% of them seen once, and the ten largest clones take approximately 24%. The rearrangement uses TRBV4-3 and TRBJ1-1, with a tentative D call TRBD1 (5 bases). The sequenced sample consisted of naive CD8+ T cells sorted from blood. This TCR was sampled from a man aged 25 to 40 in good health. In DNA, the CDR3 is TGCGCCAGCAGCCAAGAGACTAGCAGGGCTGAAGCTTTCTTT. Its protein product is CASSQETSRAEAFF.